Below, 5 T cell receptor beta chains from the same sample are listed, as sequenced in a study of T cells in Graves' hyperthyroidism and ophthalmopathy. What was amplified from RNA transcripts were TCR beta CDR3 regions. TCR CDR3 regions were first amplified by RT-PCR with HTBI primers. One entry per CDR3 protein results from TCRdb running MiXCR on the multiplex PCR reads. The sample holds 660,000 or so distinct CDR3 sequences, more than 20% seen once. Sequenced input: blood. These receptors were taken from a man aged 25-40 years with Graves' ophthalmopathy.

In its sample, this clonotype was seen a few times. The V call is TRBV30, the J call TRBJ1-2; maybe TRBD1 (6 bases). The germline V gene encodes CDR1 GTSNPN and CDR2 SVGIG (reference sequence). This CDR3 contains 12 residues. Trimming removed 1 base at V and 7 bases at J, with 10 bases between. DNA for the CDR3: TGTGCCTGGAGTGAACAGGGAAGTGGCTACACCTTC. Amino acid sequence: CAWSEQGSGYTF.

V gene TRBV7-9 combines with J gene TRBJ2-7, with D uncertain. Germline V gene sequence: CDR1 SEHNR, CDR2 FQNEAQ (reference sequence). V lost 3 bases and J 2 bases, leaving 11 bases between the germline ends. The CDR3 runs to 14 residues. The CDR3 region is CASSFGRSPYEQYF. CDR3 DNA: TGTGCCAGCAGCTTTGGTAGGTCCCCCTACGAGCAGTACTTC. Combining the CDR3 with reference TRBV7-9 and TRBJ2-7 gives the whole variable domain DTGVSQNPRHKITKRGQNVTFRCDPISEHNRLYWYRQTLGQGPEFLTYFQNEAQLEKSRLLSDRFSAERPKGSFSTLEIQRTEQGDSAMYLCASSFGRSPYEQYFGPGTRLTVT.

This sequence joins TRBV4-1 and TRBJ1-2; tentatively, D is TRBD1 (5 bases). This CDR3 is 15 amino acids long. Germline V gene data show CDR1 as MGHRA and CDR2 as YSYEKL. The germline V and J ends were trimmed by 1 base and 3 bases, with 12 bases remaining between them. The CDR3 nucleotides read TGCGCCAGCAGCCAAGGGGCGGGGGGTGACTATGGCTACACCTTC. It yields the protein CASSQGAGGDYGYTF.

The chain recombines TRBV6-1 with TRBJ1-5; D gene ambiguous. The CDR3 is 15 residues long. Germline CDR1 and CDR2: MNHNS and SASEGT. The V gene lost 4 bases and the J gene lost 0 bases, with 10 bases spanning the gap. The CDR3 region has the DNA TGTGCCAGCAGTGTGGACTTTTATAGCAATCAGCCCCAGCATTTT. Protein: CASSVDFYSNQPQHF.

The gene calls are TRBV18 and TRBJ2-4; D call uncertain. V lost 5 bases and J lost 0, with 5 bases in between. CDR3 length: 13 amino acids. The germline V gene encodes CDR1 KGHSH and CDR2 LQKENI. For the CDR3, the DNA is TGTGCCAGCTCAACAACAGCCAAAAACATTCAGTACTTC. Translating gives CASSTTAKNIQYF. Drawing the rest from reference TRBV18 and TRBJ2-4, the complete variable domain is NAGVMQNPRHLVRRRGQEARLRCSPMKGHSHVYWYRQLPEEGLKFMVYLQKENIIDESGMPKERFSAEFPKEGPSILRIQQVVRGDSAAYFCASSTTAKNIQYFGAGTRLSVL.